This paragraph reports one TCR beta chain. Its antigen remains unidentified. A clone one base away is much larger, so this may be a read error. This specimen belongs to a study of glioma-infiltrating T cells. TCR alpha and beta CDR3 regions were amplified from RNA using iRepertoire nested multiplex PCR. Each CDR3 protein gets one entry after TCRdb re-called the multiplex PCR reads with MiXCR. The sample lists approximately 90,000 distinct CDR3 sequences; about 23% were seen once. Whole-study results and caveats: Above-expected tissue-blood divergence occurred in all gliomas, most in low-grade ones.

V was shortened by 10 bases and J by 2 bases, with 12 bases between the two germline ends. The CDR3 covers 13 residues. Per the germline V gene, CDR1 is MNHNS and CDR2 is SASEGT. The receptor was derived from a human donor with low-grade glioma or glioblastoma, undergoing nonglioma brain surgery, or in good health (not recorded which). The specimen was glioma tissue, nonneoplastic brain tissue, or PBMCs (not recorded which). The chain uses TRBV6-1 and TRBJ2-1; D is ambiguous. The CDR3 reads CAMQHGPYNEQFF. Written as DNA, the CDR3 is TGTGCCATGCAACATGGGCCCTACAATGAGCAGTTCTTC.